Each of the 9 T cell receptor beta chains below was sequenced from the same sample in a study of blood T cell repertoires in COVID-19 (dated by TCRdb to the early 2020s). The protocol used for the library was the immunoSEQ multiplex PCR assay. Held by TCRdb, this immuneACCESS table contains in-frame sequences only and omits some clones. Under half of the omission traces to an unresolved V gene where checked; the cause of the rest is unknown. This sample holds 200,000 to 250,000 clones; about 90% were observed only once. Approximately 2.6% of the sample comes from the top ten. Sequences were obtained from peripheral blood. These TCRs come from a woman aged 60-75 years with acute or convalescent COVID-19.

This clone has only a few counts. V and J are TRBV2 and TRBJ2-3; a weak D match, TRBD2 (7 bases). The germline V and J ends were trimmed by 7 bases and 5 bases, with 25 bases remaining between them. From germline, CDR1 is SNHLY and CDR2 FYNNEI. This CDR3 comprises 17 residues. The CDR3 bases are TGTGCCAGCAAAAGGATGATGAGGGGGGAGGGAGGAGATACGCAGTATTTT. It is translated as CASKRMMRGEGGDTQYF.

The V and J genes are TRBV5-4 and TRBJ1-1; perhaps TRBD1 as D (6 bases). In germline, CDR1 is SGHNT, CDR2 YYREEE (reference sequence). V was shortened by 4 bases and J by 6 bases, with 16 bases between the two germline ends. The CDR3 loop spans 14 amino acids. The CDR3 DNA follows: TGTGCCAGCAGCATACAGGGAACGGAGGCTGAAGCTTTCTTT. Its protein product is CASSIQGTEAEAFF.

The J gene is TRBJ2-7, the V gene TRBV3-1 (or the pseudogene TRBV3-2); 7 bases agree with TRBD2. This CDR3 is built from 12 residues. J lost 4 bases, V lost 4 bases, and 1 base had no gene match. The V gene's germline CDR1 is LGHDT and CDR2 YNNKEL (reference sequence). Here the CDR3 reads CASSRSGYEQYF. The DNA for the CDR3 is TGTGCCAGCAGCCGTAGCGGGTACGAGCAGTACTTC.

The V and J genes are TRBV6-4 and TRBJ1-2; tentative D call: TRBD1 (6 bases). Deletions cut 6 bases from V and 6 bases from J, with 17 bases between. CDR3 length: 14 amino acids. CDR1 MRHNA and CDR2 SNTAGT come from the germline V gene. The CDR3 sequence: CASSRDTLSNGYTF. The CDR3 region has the DNA TGTGCCAGCAGCCGGGACACTCTTTCAAATGGCTACACCTTC.

As regards this clone: This CDR3 is also generated by other DNA sequences in the sample. This chain links TRBV18 with TRBJ2-5, with 7 positions matching TRBD1. Trimming took 3 bases from V and 1 from J; bases not matched to a gene: 2. This CDR3 comprises 14 residues. Per germline, CDR1 KGHSH and CDR2 LQKENI. CDR3: CASSPRTGQETQYF. CDR3 bases: TGTGCCAGCTCACCGCGGACAGGCCAAGAGACCCAGTACTTC.

This chain connects TRBV3-1 (or the pseudogene TRBV3-2) to TRBJ2-1; 10 bases fit TRBD2. The CDR3 is made up of 18 amino acids. Trimming took 3 bases from V and 8 from J; bases not matched to a gene: 16. Germline values: CDR1 LGHDT, CDR2 YNNKEL (reference sequence). The CDR3 sequence: CASSQPAVSSGRIDEQFF. Here the CDR3 DNA reads TGTGCCAGCAGCCAGCCCGCTGTAAGTAGCGGGAGGATCGATGAGCAGTTCTTC.

The chain has TRBV6-6 and TRBJ1-5, with a tentative D call TRBD1 (5 bases). This CDR3 contains 15 residues. CDR1 is MNHNY, CDR2 SVGAGI, per germline (reference sequence). V gave up 7 bases and J gave up 4 bases, with 17 bases separating them. The CDR3 region has the DNA TGTGCCAGCAAACTCACAGGCAACACTAATCAGCCCCAGCATTTT. Protein sequence: CASKLTGNTNQPQHF.

This chain links TRBV7-2 with TRBJ1-5; TRBD1 agrees at 9 bases. The germline V gene encodes CDR1 SGHTA and CDR2 FQGNSA. The CDR3 is 12 amino acids. Losses at the gene ends were 6 bases for V and 6 bases for J; bases not matched to a gene: 0. The CDR3 nucleotides are TGTGCCAGCAGGACAGGGGGTCAGCCCCAGCATTTT. Translation gives CASRTGGQPQHF.

The rearrangement links TRBV5-5 to TRBJ1-1; 7 bases align to TRBD1. The J segment lost 0 bases and the V segment lost 4 bases, leaving 9 bases of the junction unmatched. The CDR3 has 16 residues. CDR1 and CDR2 from the germline V gene are SGHKS and YYEKEE (reference sequence). CDR3 coding DNA: TGTGCCAGCAGCCGTTCGACAGGGACCGTGAACACTGAAGCTTTCTTT. Amino acid sequence: CASSRSTGTVNTEAFF.